A single sample gave rise to the 28 T cell receptor beta chains below, sequenced in a study of human T cells and chemical hapten exposure. TCRdb re-called the RACE reads through MiXCR, storing one row per CDR3 protein. The table has around 330,000 distinct CDR3 sequences, about 5% seen once; the top ten hold about 8.2%. The time point: pre-sensitization, week 0. Treatment noted: therapeutic diphenylcyclopropenone sensitization with weekly scalp DPC. This material consisted of whole blood, taken in connection with sensitization to the hapten diphenylcyclopropenone (DPC). These receptors were taken from a woman aged 18-29 years with alopecia areata. Some clones in this sample may be carry-over from other donors' samples.

The sample holds a few counts of this clonotype. This chain connects TRBV25-1 to TRBJ1-2; D is undetermined. The ends were cut back, 0 bases at V and 8 bases at J, with 10 bases in the middle. This CDR3 region has 13 residues. The V gene's germline CDR1 is MGHDK and CDR2 SYGVNS. For the CDR3, the DNA is TGTGCCAGCAGTGAATACCCCGAGACGGGCTACACCTTC. Protein sequence: CASSEYPETGYTF.

In regard to this clonotype: The junction differs from germline at one of its ends, possibly a read error. This chain uses TRBV6-6 with TRBJ2-2; D perhaps matches TRBD2 (6 bases). The CDR3 totals 14 residues. CDR1 MNHNY and CDR2 SVGAGI come from the germline V gene (reference sequence). The CDR3 sequence: CASSYTTDTGGLFF. The CDR3 bases are TGTGCCAGCAGTTATACAACGGATACCGGGGGGCTGTTTTTT.

This clonotype was counted at least ten times. The rearrangement uses TRBV20-1 and TRBJ1-1; D is perhaps TRBD1 (5 bases). The V gene lost 3 bases and the J gene lost 10 bases, with 21 bases spanning the gap. The germline V gene has CDR1 DFQATT and CDR2 SNEGSKA (reference sequence). CDR3 length: 14 residues. The CDR3 nucleotides read TGCAGTGCTAGCCCCACCCAAGGGGTCAGAGGAGCTTTCTTT. Its translation: CSASPTQGVRGAFF.

This clonotype appeared a few times. The CDR3 reads CSVEIVPGELFF. Here the CDR3 DNA reads TGCAGCGTAGAAATAGTACCCGGGGAGCTGTTTTTT. The chain combines TRBV29-1 with TRBJ2-2, with D unclear. CDR1 is SQVTM, CDR2 ANQGSEA, per germline. This CDR3 region has 12 residues. Trimming left V 6 bases short and J 6 bases short, with 11 bases between.

This rearrangement joins TRBV12-3 or TRBV12-4 to TRBJ1-4, with D hard to call. The CDR3 is 16 amino acids. V lost 6 bases and J lost 1, with 15 bases in between. The CDR3 coding sequence is TGTGCCAGCAGCCGTCGGATGGGGAGAACTAATGAAAAACTGTTTTTT. Its translation is CASSRRMGRTNEKLFF.

This clonotype was counted a few times. V gene TRBV27 combines with J gene TRBJ2-7; TRBD1 aligns across 7 bases. Germline V gene lookup returns CDR1 MNHEY and CDR2 SMNVEV (reference sequence). The CDR3 sequence is 12 residues long. V lost 10 bases and J lost 2; bases outside the gene matches: 5. This chain's CDR3 is CATWDSPYEQYF. As DNA, the CDR3 is TGTGCCACCTGGGACAGTCCCTACGAGCAGTACTTC.

Many counts were recorded for this clonotype. V is TRBV6-1 and J is TRBJ1-1; the match to TRBD1 covers 7 bases. With V trimmed by 0 bases and J by 6 bases, 13 bases remained unmatched. Germline lookup yields CDR1 MNHNS and CDR2 SASEGT. This CDR3 has 17 amino acids. The CDR3 DNA is TGTGCCAGCAGTGAAGCGAGGGGCGGGACAGCGAGCTCTGAAGCTTTCTTT. Protein: CASSEARGGTASSEAFF.

The chain recombines TRBV20-1 with TRBJ2-5; D is uncertain. The CDR3 totals 11 residues. Germline loops: CDR1 DFQATT, CDR2 SNEGSKA (reference sequence). DNA for the CDR3: TGCGGCCTCGTTGCGCAAGAGACCCAGTACTTC. It translates to CGLVAQETQYF.

The V and J genes are TRBV7-2 and TRBJ1-2, with 9 positions matching TRBD1. The CDR3 spans 16 residues. Looked up from germline, CDR1 is SGHTA and CDR2 is FQGNSA. V shed 4 bases and J 0 bases; nucleotides not matched to a gene: 6. As DNA, the CDR3 is TGTGCCAGCAGCTCCAGTTGGACAGGGGCTAACTATGGCTACACCTTC. Protein sequence: CASSSSWTGANYGYTF.

This clonotype was seen many times. The CDR3 DNA is TGTGCCAGCAGCGGAACGGGCGACAGGGCCCCCTATAGCAATCAGCCCCAGCATTTT. It yields the protein CASSGTGDRAPYSNQPQHF. The rearrangement joins TRBV21-1 to TRBJ1-5; the table names TRBD1, a call not compared with the DNA. TRBV21-1 is recorded as a pseudogene. This CDR3 has 19 amino acids.

This clonotype was counted only a few times. In nucleotides, the CDR3 is TGTGCCAGCAGTTTGGCGCCCTTGGGCACCGGGGAGCTGTTTTTT. This codes for CASSLAPLGTGELFF. The V gene is TRBV12-3 or TRBV12-4, the J gene TRBJ2-2; no clear D. V lost 3 bases to trimming and J lost 4 bases, with 12 bases between them. The CDR3 is 15 residues long.

V is TRBV7-2 and J is TRBJ1-6; D not resolved. Per the germline V gene, CDR1 is SGHTA and CDR2 is FQGNSA. Trimming left V 1 base short and J 7 bases short, with 23 bases between. CDR3 length equals 19 residues. In nucleotides, the CDR3 is TGTGCCAGCAGCTTAGTCTGGGTCTCGGGTCTGGTGGTCAATTCACCCCTCCACTTT. This translates into CASSLVWVSGLVVNSPLHF. Looking up the rest from reference TRBV7-2 and TRBJ1-6 gives the full variable domain: GAGVSQSPSNKVTEKGKDVELRCDPISGHTALYWYRQSLGQGLEFLIYFQGNSAPDKSGLPSDRFSAERTGGSVSTLTIQRTQQEDSAVYLCASSLVWVSGLVVNSPLHFGNGTRLTVT.

This clonotype was detected ten times or more. The chain joins TRBV21-1 to TRBJ2-3; the table's D gene call, TRBD1, was not cross checked with the DNA. TRBV21-1 is deemed a pseudogene. The CDR3 spans 14 residues. The CDR3 here is CGERGGAKSDTQYF. The CDR3 DNA reads TGTGGTGAAAGAGGGGGGGCCAAATCAGATACGCAGTATTTT.

This clonotype showed up just a few times. V gene TRBV6-6 combines with J gene TRBJ2-3, with D possibly being TRBD2 (7 bases). The CDR3 is 15 residues long. The V and J ends lost 7 bases and 0 bases respectively, with 14 bases between them. Germline values: CDR1 MNHNY, CDR2 SVGAGI (reference sequence). CDR3: CASTLGGGSTDTQYF. In nucleotides, the CDR3 is TGTGCCAGCACCCTAGGGGGGGGGAGCACAGATACGCAGTATTTT.

In this sample, this clonotype turned up a few times. The chain has TRBV3-1 and TRBJ2-7; 10 bases fit TRBD2. This CDR3 is 16 amino acids long. In germline, CDR1 is LGHDT, CDR2 YNNKEL (reference sequence). The junction had 10 bases not matched to a gene; V was cut back by 6 bases and J by 2 bases. This CDR3 reads CASSPHLAGGAYEQYF. CDR3 nucleotide sequence: TGTGCCAGCAGTCCCCACTTAGCGGGGGGCGCCTACGAGCAGTACTTC.

This clonotype was seen at least ten times. The chain combines TRBV6-2 or TRBV6-3 with TRBJ1-2; TRBD1 agrees at 8 bases. This CDR3 is built from 14 residues. V was pared by 7 bases and J by 3 bases, with 7 bases of the junction left unmatched. Germline loops: CDR1 MNHEY, CDR2 SVGEGT. CDR3 residues: CASIVQGADYGYTF. CDR3 bases: TGTGCCAGCATCGTCCAGGGGGCCGACTATGGCTACACCTTC.

This clonotype has only a few counts. This chain connects TRBV10-3 to TRBJ2-2; no definite D call. Germline CDR1 ENHRY, CDR2 SYGVKD. The CDR3 spans 14 residues. V dropped 8 bases and J dropped 3 bases, with 13 bases sitting between them. The CDR3 loop is CAIWWRNHTGELFF. CDR3 in DNA: TGTGCCATCTGGTGGAGAAACCACACCGGGGAGCTGTTTTTT.

This clonotype has more than one count but fewer than ten. In DNA form, the CDR3 reads TGTGCCAGCAGTTTTCTCCGGGACAGCCTTAACTATTACCCGATGAACACTGAAGCTTTCTTT. Translated, it gives CASSFLRDSLNYYPMNTEAFF. The rearrangement uses TRBV13 and TRBJ1-1; 7 nucleotides align to TRBD1. Germline-derived CDR1 and CDR2 are PRHDT and FYEKMQ (reference sequence). This CDR3 contains 21 residues. The trim removed 6 bases at V and 0 bases at J, leaving 25 bases unmatched. The whole variable domain, filled in from reference TRBV13 and TRBJ1-1, reads AAGVIQSPRHLIKEKRETATLKCYPIPRHDTVYWYQQGPGQDPQFLISFYEKMQSDKGSIPDRFSAQQFSDYHSELNMSSLELGDSALYFCASSFLRDSLNYYPMNTEAFFGQGTRLTVV.

CDR3 sequence reads: CASSYSERTYYEQYF. The CDR3 nucleotides read TGTGCCAGCAGTTACTCTGAGCGGACGTACTACGAGCAGTACTTC. The gene calls are TRBV6-2 or TRBV6-3 and TRBJ2-7; maybe TRBD2 (5 bases). Germline V gives CDR1 MNHEY, CDR2 SVGEGT. The CDR3 extends over 15 amino acids. Trimming took off 0 bases at V and 3 bases at J, with 12 bases between the two ends.

This clonotype was recorded many times. The gene calls are TRBV28 and TRBJ1-1; D is possibly TRBD1 (6 bases). Germline V lookup: CDR1 MDHEN, CDR2 SYDVKM. The V and J ends lost 7 bases and 1 base respectively, with 16 bases between them. CDR3 size: 15 residues. The CDR3 spells CASTPPDRPNTEAFF. CDR3 nucleotides: TGTGCCAGCACCCCTCCAGACAGGCCGAACACTGAAGCTTTCTTT.

This chain links TRBV9 with TRBJ2-1, with D perhaps matching TRBD2 (7 bases). Per the germline V gene, CDR1 is SGDLS and CDR2 is YYNGEE. Trimming removed 4 bases from V and 2 bases from J, with 19 bases in between. This CDR3 has 17 amino acids. The CDR3 region is CASSLTAGANTYNEQFF. The DNA of the CDR3 is TGTGCCAGCAGCCTAACGGCGGGGGCAAACACCTACAATGAGCAGTTCTTC.

In its sample, this clonotype was seen a few times. V gene TRBV4-1 combines with J gene TRBJ2-4; D is uncertain. Germline values: CDR1 MGHRA, CDR2 YSYEKL. This CDR3 has 13 residues. The V end lost 6 bases, the J end lost 6 bases, and 12 bases lay between the germline ends. CDR3 nucleotides: TGCGCCAGCAGGCAGGTTTCTGGAAACATTCAGTACTTC. This sequence encodes CASRQVSGNIQYF.

This clonotype was counted at least ten times. This chain connects TRBV6-2 or TRBV6-3 to TRBJ2-3, with 10 bases identical to TRBD2. The trim removed 4 bases at V and 3 bases at J, leaving 4 bases unmatched. CDR1 and CDR2 (germline): MNHEY, SVGEGT. The CDR3 contains 15 residues. CDR3 in amino acids: CASSSGTSETDTQYF. The CDR3 DNA follows: TGTGCCAGCAGTTCCGGGACTAGCGAAACAGATACGCAGTATTTT.

The chain joins TRBV20-1 to TRBJ2-3; TRBD1 agrees at 8 bases. Germline V gene sequence: CDR1 DFQATT, CDR2 SNEGSKA (reference sequence). V was clipped by 0 bases and J by 6 bases; unmatched bases: 8. The CDR3 has 15 residues. The CDR3 region is CSAREDQGAGDTQYF. The DNA of the CDR3 is TGCAGTGCTAGAGAGGACCAGGGGGCCGGGGATACGCAGTATTTT.

The genes are TRBV10-3 and TRBJ2-3; 8 bases fit TRBD2. CDR1 is ENHRY, CDR2 SYGVKD, per germline. The V gene end was trimmed by 1 base and the J gene end by 0 bases; junction bases not matched to a gene: 15. The CDR3 is 20 residues long. CDR3 loop: CAISEYGLAHNMKSTDTQYF. The DNA for the CDR3 is TGTGCCATCAGTGAGTACGGACTAGCCCATAACATGAAGAGCACAGATACGCAGTATTTT.

This clonotype was seen only a few times. V usage is TRBV11-2 and J usage is TRBJ2-1; no clear D. Trimming pared 5 bases from V and 7 bases from J, leaving 12 bases between. The germline gives CDR1 SGHAT, CDR2 FQNNGV. The CDR3 loop spans 13 amino acids. For the CDR3, the DNA is TGTGCCAGCAGCCCTTTAGCTGGGAATGAGCAGTTCTTC. It translates to CASSPLAGNEQFF.

This clonotype was detected only a few times. The rearrangement links TRBV7-9 to TRBJ2-1; D may be TRBD2 (5 bases). V was clipped by 5 bases and J by 8 bases, with 25 bases between them. Germline V CDR1 and CDR2: SEHNR, FQNEAQ (reference sequence). The length of the CDR3 is 17 residues. CDR3 sequence (DNA): TGTGCCAGCAGCCAGATTACGGGATGGTCCTCCATTGATGAGCAGTTCTTC. Its protein is CASSQITGWSSIDEQFF.

This clonotype was detected a few times. This chain links TRBV5-5 with TRBJ2-4; perhaps TRBD1 as D (5 bases). V was trimmed by 2 bases and J by 3 bases, leaving 9 bases between them. The CDR3 sequence is 14 residues long. Germline CDR1 reads SGHKS; CDR2 reads YYEKEE (reference sequence). Here the CDR3 reads CASSFSTDKNIQYF. The CDR3, as DNA: TGTGCCAGCAGCTTTTCGACAGACAAAAACATTCAGTACTTC.